This T cell receptor beta chain was sequenced in a study of beta chain features in type 1 diabetes. Overall study context: All samples combined gave 107,917,701 sorted cells for examination. Study-wide results and limits: For TCRB rearrangement, an influence of HLA type remained unresolved here.

Stem cell-like memory, regulatory, central memory and naive CD4+ cells were sorted via CD45RO/CCR7/CD25/CD127/CD95/CD27. Expressed TCRB transcripts were sequenced because the entire RNA isolate underwent reverse transcription. Each stem cell-like memory T cell sample yielded 900,000 to 1,200,000 reads on average. This table comes from immunoSEQ multiplex PCR, and its TCRdb copy is limited to in-frame clones, with some not included. The data show about 40,000 clones, approximately 51% seen once. This CDR3 comprises 13 residues. The germline gives CDR1 GTSNPN, CDR2 SVGIG (reference sequence). V trimming: 5 bases; J trimming: 3 bases; junction bases outside the gene matches: 5. Remarks on this clone: Its specificity is not known.

The sequencing input was stem cell memory CD4+ T cells from blood. This sequence was found in a woman aged 25 to 39 in good health. The rearrangement links TRBV30 to TRBJ1-1, with 8 nucleotides matching TRBD1. DNA of the CDR3: TGTGCCTGGGCGGAACAGGGGGACACTGAAGCTTTCTTT. Translating it yields CAWAEQGDTEAFF.